A single sample gave rise to the 14 T cell receptor beta chains below, sequenced in a study of CD4 and CD8 cells across lung adenocarcinoma regions. TCRdb processed the PCR reads anew with MiXCR; each CDR3 protein has one entry. The sample has under 30,000 distinct CDR3 sequences, more than 45% seen once. Sequenced material: CD8+ T cells from the center of a lung tumor. The source of these receptors is a male donor with lung adenocarcinoma. The CD4 and CD8 labels of this study may be unreliable.

Worth noting for this clonotype: At one end the junction does not follow the germline gene, possibly because of a read error. The chain employs TRBV10-1 and TRBJ2-4, with 10 positions matching TRBD2. The CDR3 has 18 residues. The germline CDR1 and CDR2 sequences are WNHNN and SYGVQD (reference sequence). CDR3 sequence (DNA): TGCGCCAGCAGTACGAGTAGCGGGGGGCTGTGTGGCAAAAATATTCAGTACTTC. This gives the protein CASSTSSGGLCGKNIQYF.

This clonotype was counted a few times. J is TRBJ2-1 and V is TRBV6-5; 11 bases map to TRBD1. V dropped 4 bases and J dropped 6; count of bases not matched to a gene: 2. This CDR3 contains 14 residues. Germline-derived CDR1 and CDR2 are MNHEY and SVGAGI. CDR3 nucleotide sequence: TGTGCCAGCAGTTCCGGGACAGGGGGCAATGAGCAGTTCTTC. This encodes CASSSGTGGNEQFF.

This clonotype is termed medium-sized (0.01 to 0.1%). The rearrangement links TRBV6-1 to TRBJ2-1; D is possibly TRBD1 (5 bases). CDR1 and CDR2 from the germline V gene are MNHNS and SASEGT. This CDR3 comprises 15 residues. The V and J ends lost 6 bases and 4 bases respectively, with 16 bases between them. In nucleotides, the CDR3 is TGTGCCAGCAGACGGACAACCTTTCCTTACAATGAGCAGTTCTTC. It is translated as CASRRTTFPYNEQFF.

As to this clonotype: At one of its ends the junction is not consistent with the germline gene, which may arise from a read error. This rearrangement joins TRBV10-3 to TRBJ2-3; maybe TRBD2 (7 bases). Germline V gives CDR1 ENHRY, CDR2 SYGVKD. CDR3 length: 14 amino acids. CDR3 DNA sequence: TGTGCGGGCATAGGGGGGGATGACCAAGAGACGCAGTATTTC. Translated, it gives CAGIGGDDQETQYF.

The chain carries TRBV6-1 and TRBJ2-1, with TRBD1 as a possible D gene (5 bases). The J call is in doubt because the DNA end fits TRBJ2-5 better. The CDR3 runs to 13 residues. The germline V gene has CDR1 MNHNS and CDR2 SASEGT. The CDR3 coding sequence is TGTGCCAGCAGAAGAACTCAGGGTGTGACCCAGTACTTC. It encodes CASRRTQGVTQYF.

This rearrangement joins TRBV3-1 to TRBJ2-1, with D perhaps TRBD2 (6 bases). Looked up from germline, CDR1 is LGHDT and CDR2 is YNNKEL (reference sequence). V was shortened by 4 bases and J by 9 bases, with 25 bases between the two germline ends. The length of the CDR3 is 17 residues. The CDR3: CASSLEIGLSPSSEQFF. The DNA for the CDR3 is TGTGCCAGCAGCCTAGAAATAGGACTATCCCCAAGTAGTGAGCAGTTCTTC.

V gene TRBV6-5 combines with J gene TRBJ2-5, with 12 nucleotides matching TRBD2. CDR3 length equals 16 residues. The germline V gene has CDR1 MNHEY and CDR2 SVGAGI. With 4 bases clipped from V and 11 bases from J, the junction kept 14 bases outside the gene matches. CDR3 sequence (DNA): TGTGCCAGCAGTTCCCCCACTAGCGGGAGGCCTCTGGAGCAGTACTTC. Protein sequence: CASSSPTSGRPLEQYF.

The chain carries TRBV27 and TRBJ1-4; D is undetermined. Trimming took 6 bases from V and 5 from J, leaving 16 bases between them. Per the germline V gene, CDR1 is MNHEY and CDR2 is SMNVEV (reference sequence). This CDR3 has 15 residues. CDR3 sequence (DNA): TGTGCCAGCAGCATGGGCGACCTACCAAATGAAAAACTGTTTTTT. Residues: CASSMGDLPNEKLFF. Full variable domain (missing parts from reference TRBV27 and TRBJ1-4): EAQVTQNPRYLITVTGKKLTVTCSQNMNHEYMSWYRQDPGLGLRQIYYSMNVEVTDKGDVPEGYKVSRKEKRNFPLILESPSPNQTSLYFCASSMGDLPNEKLFFGSGTQLSVL.

This clonotype was recorded at least ten times. The DNA for the CDR3 is TGTGCCAGCAGTGACGGGGGACAGGGGGCGCGAGCTTTCTTT. Its protein is CASSDGGQGARAFF. The chain carries TRBV6-4 and TRBJ1-1, with 12 bases lining up with TRBD1. This CDR3 is built from 14 residues. The germline V gene has CDR1 MRHNA and CDR2 SNTAGT. Trimming cost V 2 bases and J 10 bases; bases outside gene matches: 5.

This clonotype is a singleton in its sample. The chain links TRBV27 to TRBJ2-5; D perhaps matches TRBD2 (6 bases). The V gene's germline CDR1 is MNHEY and CDR2 SMNVEV (reference sequence). The CDR3 consists of 15 residues. Deletions cut 9 bases from V and 0 bases from J, with 17 bases between. CDR3 protein: CARGPGGGDQETQYF. In DNA, the CDR3 is TGTGCCAGGGGGCCCGGGGGTGGGGACCAAGAGACCCAGTACTTC.

This clonotype was counted a few times. This chain uses TRBV5-1 with TRBJ2-1; D is perhaps TRBD1 (6 bases). Trimming stripped 3 bases from V and 8 bases from J, with 9 bases between. CDR1 and CDR2 (germline): SGHRS, YFSETQ. The CDR3 contains 12 residues. Here the CDR3 DNA reads TGCGCCAGCAGCTCAGGGGTGTATGAGCAGTTCTTC. Translated: CASSSGVYEQFF. Supplemented by reference TRBV5-1 and TRBJ2-1, the full variable domain reads KAGVTQTPRYLIKTRGQQVTLSCSPISGHRSVSWYQQTPGQGLQFLFEYFSETQRNKGNFPGRFSGRQFSNSRSEMNVSTLELGDSALYLCASSSGVYEQFFGPGTRLTVL.

Concerning this clonotype itself: At one end the junction does not follow the germline gene, possibly because of a read error. This chain uses TRBV6-1 with TRBJ2-3, with TRBD2 as a possible D gene (7 bases). The CDR3 has 17 residues. CDR1 is MNHNS, CDR2 SASEGT, per germline. CDR3 in amino acids: CASSEGAGSGEPDTQYF. The CDR3 bases are TGTGCCAGCAGTGAGGGGGCGGGGAGCGGGGAGCCAGATACGCAGTATTTC.

This clonotype showed up many times. The V and J genes are TRBV7-2 and TRBJ2-1, with 9 bases matching TRBD1. TRBJ2-5 explains the end of the DNA better; the J call may be wrong. The CDR3 consists of 16 residues. In germline, CDR1 is SGHTA, CDR2 FQGNSA. The CDR3 region has the DNA TGTGCCAGCAGCTTAGTGGGGTACAGGGGGCGTGAGACCCAGTACTTC. Encoded protein: CASSLVGYRGRETQYF.

Note on this clonotype: At one of its ends the junction is not consistent with the germline gene, which may arise from a read error. J is TRBJ2-4 and V is TRBV4-1; a possible D gene is TRBD2 (6 bases). The V gene's germline CDR1 is MGHRA and CDR2 YSYEKL. The CDR3 totals 15 residues. CDR3 sequence reads: CASGQERGAKDIQYF. The CDR3 DNA sequence: TGCGCCAGCGGCCAGGAGCGCGGGGCCAAAGACATTCAGTATTTC.